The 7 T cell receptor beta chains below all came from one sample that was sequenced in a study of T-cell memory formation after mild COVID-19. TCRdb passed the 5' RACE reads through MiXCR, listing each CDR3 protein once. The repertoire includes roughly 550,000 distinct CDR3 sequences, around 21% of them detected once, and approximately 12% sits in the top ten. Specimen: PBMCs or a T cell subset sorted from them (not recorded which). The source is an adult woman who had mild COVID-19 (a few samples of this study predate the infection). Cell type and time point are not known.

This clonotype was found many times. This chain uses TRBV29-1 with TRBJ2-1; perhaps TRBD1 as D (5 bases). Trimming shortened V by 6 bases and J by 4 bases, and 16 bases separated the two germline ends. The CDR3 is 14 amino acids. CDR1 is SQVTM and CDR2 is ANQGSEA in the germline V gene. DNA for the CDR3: TGCAGCGTCCCCAGGGTAGTAGGATACAATGAGCAGTTCTTC. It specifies CSVPRVVGYNEQFF.

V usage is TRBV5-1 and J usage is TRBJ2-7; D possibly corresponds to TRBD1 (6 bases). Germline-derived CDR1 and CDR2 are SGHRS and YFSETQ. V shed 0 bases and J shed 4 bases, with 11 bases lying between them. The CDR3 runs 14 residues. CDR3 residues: CASSLVGAEYEQYF. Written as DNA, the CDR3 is TGCGCCAGCAGCTTGGTGGGGGCCGAGTACGAGCAGTACTTC. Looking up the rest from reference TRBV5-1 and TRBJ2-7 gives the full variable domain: KAGVTQTPRYLIKTRGQQVTLSCSPISGHRSVSWYQQTPGQGLQFLFEYFSETQRNKGNFPGRFSGRQFSNSRSEMNVSTLELGDSALYLCASSLVGAEYEQYFGPGTRLTVT.

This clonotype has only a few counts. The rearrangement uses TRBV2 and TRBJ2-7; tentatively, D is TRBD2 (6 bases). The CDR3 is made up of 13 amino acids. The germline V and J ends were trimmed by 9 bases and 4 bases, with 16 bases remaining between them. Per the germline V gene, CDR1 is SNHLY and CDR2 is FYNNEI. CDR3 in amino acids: CASTLGGEYEQYF. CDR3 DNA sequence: TGTGCCAGTACCCTGGGCGGGGAGTACGAGCAGTACTTC.

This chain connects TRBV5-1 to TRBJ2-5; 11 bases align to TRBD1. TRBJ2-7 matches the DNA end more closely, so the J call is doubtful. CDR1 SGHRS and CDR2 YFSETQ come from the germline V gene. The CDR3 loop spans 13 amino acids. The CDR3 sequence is CASGRTGGHEQYF. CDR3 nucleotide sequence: TGCGCCAGCGGGAGGACAGGGGGCCACGAGCAGTACTTC.

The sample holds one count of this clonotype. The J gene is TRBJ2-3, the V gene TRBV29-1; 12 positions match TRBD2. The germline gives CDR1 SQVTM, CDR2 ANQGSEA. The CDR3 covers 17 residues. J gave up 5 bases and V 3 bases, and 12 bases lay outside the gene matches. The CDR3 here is CSVDRRLTSGGRDTQYF. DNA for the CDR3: TGCAGCGTTGATAGAAGATTGACTAGCGGGGGAAGAGATACGCAGTATTTT.

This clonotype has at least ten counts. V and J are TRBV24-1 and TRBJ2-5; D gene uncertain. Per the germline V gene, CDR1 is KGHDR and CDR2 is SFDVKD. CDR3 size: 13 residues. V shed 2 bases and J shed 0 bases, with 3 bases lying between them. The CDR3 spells CATSDSNQETQYF. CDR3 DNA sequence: TGTGCCACCAGTGATTCCAACCAAGAGACCCAGTACTTC.

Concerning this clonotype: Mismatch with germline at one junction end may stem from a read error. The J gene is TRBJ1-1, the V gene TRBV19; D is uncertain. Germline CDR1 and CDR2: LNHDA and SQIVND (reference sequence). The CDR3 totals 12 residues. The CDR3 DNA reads TGTGCCAGTAGTATGTGGAACATTGAAGCTTTCTTT. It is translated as CASSMWNIEAFF.